A single sample is the source of the 7 T cell receptor beta chains below, sequenced in a study of T cell responses to AZD1222 COVID-19 vaccine. The data were produced by immunoSEQ multiplex PCR, yet TCRdb's version contains in-frame clones alone and is incomplete. Seen here are 95,000 to 150,000 clones, around 80% observed once, and the top ten hold 27%. Sequenced material: peripheral blood, taken 28 days after the second AZD1222 dose. Receptors originate from an adult who received the AZD1222 COVID-19 vaccine.

This clone was seen a few times. The chain employs TRBV6-5 and TRBJ2-2; D gene unclear. Germline CDR1 is MNHEY and CDR2 is SVGAGI. The CDR3 covers 13 residues. V shed 6 bases and J shed 6 bases, with 11 bases lying between them. As DNA, the CDR3 is TGTGCCAGCAGCAAAAGTTATCCCGGGGAGCTGTTTTTT. Protein sequence: CASSKSYPGELFF.

The chain recombines TRBV6-5 with TRBJ1-4; D perhaps matches TRBD1 (5 bases). CDR1 is MNHEY and CDR2 is SVGAGI in the germline V gene. The CDR3 consists of 15 residues. With 5 bases removed from V and 5 bases from J, the gap between germline ends came to 15 bases. The CDR3 region is CASSNQGGANEKLFF. DNA of the CDR3: TGTGCCAGCAGTAATCAGGGTGGAGCGAATGAAAAACTGTTTTTT.

The chain uses TRBV9 and TRBJ1-2, with D maybe TRBD1 (5 bases). The CDR3 is 15 amino acids. Germline-derived CDR1 and CDR2 are SGDLS and YYNGEE. V was shortened by 4 bases and J by 0 bases, with 13 bases between the two germline ends. The CDR3 DNA reads as TGTGCCAGCAGCCCCCAGCGGGGGGCTAACTATGGCTACACCTTC. Encoded protein: CASSPQRGANYGYTF.

The chain recombines TRBV3-1 (or the pseudogene TRBV3-2) with TRBJ1-6; no reliable D call. V lost 0 bases, J lost 10 bases, and 13 bases lay in between. This CDR3 region has 15 residues. Germline lookup yields CDR1 LGHDT and CDR2 YNNKEL (reference sequence). CDR3 DNA: TGTGCCAGCAGCCAAGATCGCCTTCCCACCTCACCCCTCCACTTT. Protein sequence: CASSQDRLPTSPLHF.

The rearrangement links TRBV7-2 to TRBJ2-2; D is undetermined. Germline-derived CDR1 and CDR2 are SGHTA and FQGNSA. The length of the CDR3 is 14 residues. Trimming took 5 bases from V and 2 from J, leaving 9 bases between them. The DNA of the CDR3 is TGTGCCAGCAGCCCCCGGAGAAACACCGGGGAGCTGTTTTTT. Residues: CASSPRRNTGELFF.

The chain is built from TRBV5-1 and TRBJ1-1; 9 bases fit TRBD1. Germline loops: CDR1 SGHRS, CDR2 YFSETQ. CDR3 length equals 16 residues. J lost 0 bases, V lost 2 bases, and 5 bases had no gene match. CDR3 protein: CASSLQGARMNTEAFF. CDR3 nucleotides: TGCGCCAGCAGCTTACAGGGGGCGCGGATGAACACTGAAGCTTTCTTT.

In its sample, this clone was seen once. The J gene is TRBJ1-2, the V gene TRBV28, with a tentative D call TRBD1 (5 bases). This CDR3 has 12 amino acids. V was trimmed by 2 bases and J by 8 bases, leaving 9 bases between them. Germline V gene sequence: CDR1 MDHEN, CDR2 SYDVKM. The CDR3 coding sequence is TGTGCCAGCAGTTTAGCGGGACTCGGCTACACCTTC. Protein: CASSLAGLGYTF.